These 9 T cell receptor beta chains were all obtained from the same sample, sequenced in a study of cytomegalovirus exposure and HLA in healthy donors. This PCR relied on a set of 60 Vbeta primers and 13 Jbeta primers. Using immunoSEQ multiplex PCR, the repertoire was profiled, and TCRdb retains in-frame clones only, with some absent. The sample carries around 120,000 clones, about 68% recorded once. Sequencing was done on a sample of PBMCs. Receptors originate from a woman in her fifties or sixties in good health and CMV-seropositive.

The V call is TRBV7-9, the J call TRBJ2-1; possibly TRBD1 for D (6 bases). V gave up 5 bases and J gave up 0 bases, with 17 bases separating them. The CDR3 extends over 17 amino acids. The germline V gene has CDR1 SEHNR and CDR2 FQNEAQ (reference sequence). In DNA form, the CDR3 reads TGTGCCAGCAGCGGCGGACAGCCAATGGTCTCCTACAATGAGCAGTTCTTC. It yields the protein CASSGGQPMVSYNEQFF.

The rearrangement uses TRBV30 and TRBJ1-2; 11 nucleotides line up with TRBD1. Trimming removed 5 bases from V and 2 bases from J; junction bases left unmatched: 1. Germline CDR1 reads GTSNPN; CDR2 reads SVGIG (reference sequence). This CDR3 has 13 residues. This CDR3 reads CAWWDRGNYGYTF. DNA for the CDR3: TGTGCCTGGTGGGACAGGGGGAACTATGGCTACACCTTC.

V usage is TRBV2 and J usage is TRBJ2-7; D may be TRBD1 (5 bases). Per germline, CDR1 SNHLY and CDR2 FYNNEI. This CDR3 is 16 amino acids long. Trimming cost V 3 bases and J 3 bases, with 18 bases left between them. The CDR3 nucleotides read TGTGCCAGCAGTGATAACTATGGTGACAGCTTCTACGAGCAGTACTTC. Translating gives CASSDNYGDSFYEQYF.

This clone was detected once. The V call is TRBV5-8, the J call TRBJ2-7; D is unclear. Germline CDR1 is SGHTS and CDR2 is YDEGEE. Trimming removed 3 bases from V and 2 bases from J, with 24 bases in between. The CDR3 totals 18 residues. CDR3 protein: CASSYDTSPFLRTYEQYF. CDR3 sequence (DNA): TGTGCCAGCAGCTATGACACCAGCCCTTTTCTGCGAACCTACGAGCAGTACTTC.

This clone was recorded once. The rearrangement uses TRBV2 and TRBJ2-1, with a tentative D call TRBD2 (5 bases). V was cut by 6 bases and J by 6 bases, with 15 bases left in between. CDR3 length: 14 amino acids. The germline V gene encodes CDR1 SNHLY and CDR2 FYNNEI. CDR3 in DNA: TGTGCCAGCAGCGTAATGGACTGGCGCAATGAGCAGTTCTTC. Translating gives CASSVMDWRNEQFF.

The rearrangement uses TRBV2 and TRBJ2-3; D perhaps matches TRBD2 (5 bases). The CDR3 spans 15 residues. The V end was cut by 4 bases, the J end by 0 bases, with 11 bases between. Germline CDR1 and CDR2: SNHLY and FYNNEI. CDR3 region: CASSANSVSTDTQYF. The DNA for the CDR3 is TGTGCCAGCAGTGCGAATAGCGTGAGCACAGATACGCAGTATTTT.

The chain has TRBV19 and TRBJ2-3; D not resolved. The CDR3 sequence is 14 residues long. Germline CDR1 and CDR2: LNHDA and SQIVND (reference sequence). The ends were cut back, 3 bases at V and 0 bases at J, with 7 bases in the middle. CDR3 sequence: CASSITESTDTQYF. DNA for the CDR3: TGTGCCAGTAGTATTACAGAAAGCACAGATACGCAGTATTTT.

This chain uses TRBV19 with TRBJ1-2, with TRBD1 matching 7 bases. The CDR3 consists of 14 residues. V trimming: 4 bases; J trimming: 5 bases; junction bases outside the gene matches: 7. Germline V gene sequence: CDR1 LNHDA, CDR2 SQIVND (reference sequence). CDR3 protein: CASSKDREVYGYTF. The CDR3 nucleotides read TGTGCCAGTAGTAAAGACAGGGAGGTATATGGCTACACCTTC.

In regard to this clone: An end of the junction differs from the germline gene, which may be a read error. The chain is built from TRBV19 and TRBJ2-1, with D maybe TRBD1 (6 bases). The germline CDR1 and CDR2 sequences are LNHDA and SQIVND (reference sequence). The CDR3 covers 12 residues. CDR3 in amino acids: CASSTRQERRIF. CDR3 DNA sequence: TGTGCCAGTAGTACCCGACAGGAGCGAAGGATCTTC.